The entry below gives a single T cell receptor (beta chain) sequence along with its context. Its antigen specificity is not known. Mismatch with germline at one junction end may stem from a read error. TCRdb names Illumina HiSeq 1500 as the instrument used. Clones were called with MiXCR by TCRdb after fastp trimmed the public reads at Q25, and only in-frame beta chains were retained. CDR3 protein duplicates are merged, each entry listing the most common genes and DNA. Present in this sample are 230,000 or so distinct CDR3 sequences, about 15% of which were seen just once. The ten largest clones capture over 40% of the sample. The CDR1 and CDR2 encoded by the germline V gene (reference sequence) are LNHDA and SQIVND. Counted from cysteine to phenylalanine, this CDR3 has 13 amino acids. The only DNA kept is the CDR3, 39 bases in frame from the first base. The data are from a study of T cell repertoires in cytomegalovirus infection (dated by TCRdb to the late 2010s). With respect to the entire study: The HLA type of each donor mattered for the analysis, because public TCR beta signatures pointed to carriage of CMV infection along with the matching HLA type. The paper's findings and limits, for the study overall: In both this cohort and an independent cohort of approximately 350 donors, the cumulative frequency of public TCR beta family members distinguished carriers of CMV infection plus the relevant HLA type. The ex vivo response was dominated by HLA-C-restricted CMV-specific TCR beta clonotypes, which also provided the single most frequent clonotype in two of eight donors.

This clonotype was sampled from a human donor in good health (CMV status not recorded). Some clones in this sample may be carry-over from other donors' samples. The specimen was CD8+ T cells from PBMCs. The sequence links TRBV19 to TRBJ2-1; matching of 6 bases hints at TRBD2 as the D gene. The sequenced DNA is TGTGCCACTGCGGGGAGAGTCAACAATGGGCAGTTCTTC. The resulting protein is CATAGRVNNGQFF. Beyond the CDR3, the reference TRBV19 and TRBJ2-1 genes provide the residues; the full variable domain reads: DGGITQSPKYLFRKEGQNVTLSCEQNLNHDAMYWYRQDPGQGLRLIYYSQIVNDFQKGDIAEGYSVSREKKESFPLTVTSAQKNPTAFYLCATAGRVNNGQFFGPGTRLTVL.